This entry concerns a single T cell receptor (beta chain). The CDR3 is 13 residues long. CDR1 and CDR2 (germline): SGHRS, YFSETQ. The V and J ends lost 5 bases and 3 bases respectively, with 8 bases between them. The entry originates in a study of cytomegalovirus exposure and HLA in healthy donors. The PCR employed 60 Vbeta primers together with 13 Jbeta primers. The table came from immunoSEQ multiplex PCR; TCRdb's copy has only in-frame clones and leaves some out. In the table there are 150,000 to 170,000 clones, 60% to 85% of which are singletons. The receptor comes from a woman in her 40s in good health and CMV-seronegative. V usage is TRBV5-1 and J usage is TRBJ2-2; D might be TRBD1 (5 bases). The sample taken for sequencing was PBMCs. CDR3 residues: CASREGDTGELFF. The CDR3 nucleotides are TGCGCCAGCAGAGAAGGGGACACCGGGGAGCTGTTTTTT.